These 19 T cell receptor beta chains were sequenced from one sample in a study of response to subunit inactivated influenza vaccine. TCRdb redid the calling of the RT-PCR reads with MiXCR, one entry per CDR3 protein. The data hold approximately 700,000 distinct CDR3 sequences, with 11% to 15% observed a single time. The sequenced sample was PBMCs from blood, obtained less than 15 days before vaccination. The receptors shown here come from a man between 45 and 60 years old who received an inactivated influenza vaccine.

This clonotype was detected many times. The chain joins TRBV5-1 to TRBJ1-5, with TRBD1 matching over 7 bases. V shed 5 bases and J 3 bases; nucleotides not matched to a gene: 8. CDR3 size: 15 residues. Germline CDR1 SGHRS, CDR2 YFSETQ. In DNA form, the CDR3 reads TGCGCCAGCAGGTTTGGGACAGAGTTCAATCAGCCCCAGCATTTT. It specifies CASRFGTEFNQPQHF.

The chain is built from TRBV12-3 or TRBV12-4 and TRBJ2-7; 14 nucleotides line up with TRBD2. After removal of 10 bases from V and 5 bases from J, the junction contained 4 bases not matched to a gene. CDR3 length: 13 amino acids. The CDR3 sequence is CATGTSGSNEQYF. The CDR3 DNA reads as TGTGCCACCGGGACTAGCGGGAGCAACGAGCAGTACTTC.

This clonotype was counted only a few times. DNA for the CDR3: TGTGCCAGCAGCGATCAGGGGGGCTTCACCGGGGAGCTGTTTTTT. This encodes CASSDQGGFTGELFF. The chain joins TRBV6-1 to TRBJ2-2; a weak D match, TRBD1 (7 bases). The CDR3 is made up of 15 amino acids. Per the germline V gene, CDR1 is MNHNS and CDR2 is SASEGT. V was trimmed by 6 bases and J by 4 bases, leaving 15 bases between them.

The sample holds a few counts of this clonotype. This chain connects TRBV29-1 to TRBJ2-5; the D gene is possibly TRBD2 (6 bases). V was shortened by 8 bases and J by 2 bases, with 18 bases between the two germline ends. CDR3 length equals 14 residues. CDR1 is SQVTM and CDR2 is ANQGSEA in the germline V gene. CDR3 sequence reads: CSSRLGGVQETQYF. CDR3 sequence (DNA): TGCAGCTCTCGACTAGGTGGGGTGCAAGAGACCCAGTACTTC.

This sequence joins TRBV12-3 or TRBV12-4 and TRBJ2-7; 8 bases agree with TRBD2. CDR3 length: 15 amino acids. V gave up 3 bases and J gave up 3 bases; unmatched junction bases: 7. The chain's CDR3 is CASSFQPSGHYEQYF. DNA of the CDR3: TGTGCCAGCAGTTTCCAGCCTAGCGGGCACTACGAGCAGTACTTC.

This chain links TRBV4-2 with TRBJ2-2; possibly TRBD2 for D (6 bases). This CDR3 is 17 amino acids long. Germline V gene data show CDR1 as LGHNA and CDR2 as YNFKEQ. Trimming left V 1 base short and J 2 bases short, with 14 bases between. The CDR3 sequence is CASSQVSVGGNTGELFF. DNA for the CDR3: TGTGCCAGCAGCCAAGTATCGGTGGGGGGTAACACCGGGGAGCTGTTTTTT.

Ten or more counts support this clonotype. This chain uses TRBV5-1 with TRBJ2-1; 12 nucleotides line up with TRBD2. Germline V gene data show CDR1 as SGHRS and CDR2 as YFSETQ. V gave up 4 bases and J gave up 5 bases; unmatched junction bases: 7. CDR3 length: 16 residues. The CDR3 DNA reads TGCGCCAGCAGCCTCGGACTAGCGGGGAACAACAATGAGCAGTTCTTC. Its translation is CASSLGLAGNNNEQFF.

The chain recombines TRBV6-5 with TRBJ1-1, with a possible D match to TRBD1 (5 bases). V was pared by 6 bases and J by 10 bases, with 15 bases between. Germline V lookup: CDR1 MNHEY, CDR2 SVGAGI. The CDR3 totals 12 residues. The CDR3 nucleotides are TGTGCCAGCAGCAATCACAGGTCGGTAGCTTTCTTT. Its translation is CASSNHRSVAFF.

The chain joins TRBV29-1 to TRBJ2-7; a weak D match, TRBD2 (6 bases). Trimming cost V 0 bases and J 2 bases, with 17 bases left between them. The germline V gene encodes CDR1 SQVTM and CDR2 ANQGSEA. The CDR3 has 16 amino acids. The CDR3 nucleotides read TGCAGCGTTGAAGATCTGGGGGGACCTAATCCCTACGAGCAGTACTTC. Protein sequence: CSVEDLGGPNPYEQYF.

The genes are TRBV12-3 or TRBV12-4 and TRBJ2-7, with 9 bases that match TRBD1. The CDR3 length is 14 residues. J lost 5 bases, V lost 2 bases, and 4 bases had no gene match. The CDR3 reads CASSLRDRAHEQYF. The CDR3 nucleotides are TGTGCCAGCAGTTTAAGGGACAGGGCCCACGAGCAGTACTTC.

As regards this clonotype: One base away lies a much larger clone, so this may be a sequencing read error. The rearrangement uses TRBV6-5 and TRBJ2-2; 10 bases match TRBD2. The CDR3 extends over 16 amino acids. The germline gives CDR1 MNHEY, CDR2 SVGAGI. Germline trimming cut 4 bases from V and 2 bases from J; bases unmatched to any gene: 4. CDR3 region: CASSSGLAINTGELFF. CDR3 nucleotides: TGTGCCAGCAGTTCGGGACTAGCGATAAACACCGGGGAGCTGTTTTTT.

This chain links TRBV4-3 with TRBJ2-2, with D possibly being TRBD2 (5 bases). The germline V and J ends were trimmed by 0 bases and 6 bases, with 17 bases remaining between them. Germline values: CDR1 LGHNA, CDR2 YSLEER. This CDR3 region has 17 residues. The CDR3 loop is CASSQDLMRAGPGELFF. For the CDR3, the DNA is TGCGCCAGCAGCCAAGATCTCATGAGGGCCGGACCCGGGGAGCTGTTTTTT.

CDR3 DNA sequence: TGTGCTAGTGCCCGTAGCGGGAGTTCATACGAGCAGTACTTC. Protein sequence: CASARSGSSYEQYF. This sequence joins TRBV12-5 and TRBJ2-7; 9 bases align to TRBD2. The germline V gene has CDR1 LGHNT and CDR2 FRNRAP. The CDR3 spans 14 residues. The ends lost 7 bases at V and 4 bases at J; junction bases unmatched: 8.

This clonotype was found a few times. This chain uses TRBV12-3 or TRBV12-4 with TRBJ2-2; D remains unclear. CDR3 length: 17 residues. Trimming removed 3 bases at V and 0 bases at J, with 14 bases between. CDR3 region: CASSFGHEIANTGELFF. The CDR3 bases are TGTGCCAGCAGTTTTGGTCACGAAATCGCGAACACCGGGGAGCTGTTTTTT.

This clonotype was seen more than once but under ten times. The chain recombines TRBV10-3 with TRBJ2-7, with 9 bases that match TRBD1. CDR1 ENHRY and CDR2 SYGVKD come from the germline V gene. This CDR3 contains 17 residues. Trimming took 3 bases from V and 4 from J; bases not matched to a gene: 13. CDR3 nucleotides: TGTGCCATCAGTGACGTTCGACAGGGGGACTCAGGGTACGAGCAGTACTTC. Translating it yields CAISDVRQGDSGYEQYF.

The CDR3 nucleotides are TGTGCCAGCAGTTTATTAGCAGGGGGCTTCACTGAAGCTTTCTTT. Protein product: CASSLLAGGFTEAFF. The chain employs TRBV12-3 or TRBV12-4 and TRBJ1-1; the match to TRBD1 covers 8 bases. With 2 bases clipped from V and 4 bases from J, the junction kept 6 bases outside the gene matches. The CDR3 is 15 amino acids.

The chain carries TRBV7-9 and TRBJ2-1; TRBD2 might be the D (5 bases). Between the trimmed V and J ends, which lost 2 bases and 1 base, there was a span of 9 bases. The CDR3 sequence is 15 residues long. CDR1 and CDR2 from the germline V gene are SEHNR and FQNEAQ (reference sequence). In nucleotides, the CDR3 is TGTGCCAGCAGCTTATTCTCGGGGTCCTACAATGAGCAGTTCTTC. Translation gives CASSLFSGSYNEQFF. Filled out from reference TRBV7-9 and TRBJ2-1, the complete variable domain reads DTGVSQNPRHKITKRGQNVTFRCDPISEHNRLYWYRQTLGQGPEFLTYFQNEAQLEKSRLLSDRFSAERPKGSFSTLEIQRTEQGDSAMYLCASSLFSGSYNEQFFGPGTRLTVL.

The J gene is TRBJ1-1, the V gene TRBV5-1; 10 bases line up with TRBD1. Germline CDR1 is SGHRS and CDR2 is YFSETQ. CDR3 size: 14 residues. V dropped 3 bases and J dropped 6; count of bases not matched to a gene: 5. The CDR3 sequence: CASSWTGGNPEAFF. CDR3 DNA sequence: TGCGCCAGCAGCTGGACAGGGGGAAACCCTGAAGCTTTCTTT.

V is TRBV12-3 or TRBV12-4 and J is TRBJ2-1; TRBD2 matches at 8 bases. The CDR3 is 16 amino acids. J was trimmed by 5 bases and V by 5 bases; bases with no gene match: 11. CDR3 region: CASSASGGPGDNEQFF. CDR3 nucleotides: TGTGCCAGCAGTGCATCGGGGGGGCCAGGGGACAATGAGCAGTTCTTC.